One T cell receptor beta chain is described in this entry. Its target is not known. V gave up 5 bases and J gave up 4 bases; unmatched junction bases: 5. The CDR3 length is 14 residues. Germline CDR1 is MNHNY and CDR2 is SVGAGI (reference sequence). A process of 5'RACE template switching, which added a universal primer site and UMIs, was used to make TCR cDNA. MiXCR, run by TCRdb on the 5' RACE reads, gives a single entry per CDR3 protein. The sample includes about 300,000 distinct CDR3 sequences, approximately 8% of them seen just once. The data were taken from a study of T cells after yellow fever vaccination. Findings of the study overall: Booster samples showed a return of most primary-vaccination clones (about 96% CD4, roughly 85% CD8). Clonotypes found in both CD4 and CD8 compartments made up a small share. Weaker, the secondary response peaked sooner, at day 5 versus 15.

This chain links TRBV6-6 with TRBJ2-1; 7 nucleotides match TRBD2. Specimen: CD4+ T cells sorted from PBMCs, collected 5 days after the yellow fever booster vaccination. The receptor comes from a man in his late teens or twenties who received the YFV17D yellow fever vaccine. The CDR3 nucleotides are TGTGCCAGCAGTACTAGCGTAGATTACAATGAGCAGTTCTTC. Protein product: CASSTSVDYNEQFF.